This TCR beta chain is from a study of metastatic and nonmetastatic thyroid tumors. Study-wide context: Both malignant and benign thyroid patients supplied peripheral blood and tumor or nodule tissue samples, across which the repertoires of these patients were then compared.

In the case of this clone: Antigen: not known. At one end the junction does not follow the germline gene, possibly because of a read error.

Among the patients, none had received any treatment before thyroid surgery. Study-wide results and limits: Relative to benign nodules, malignant thyroid tumors were reportedly characterized by significantly elevated TCR beta diversity in blood and tumor.

Germline CDR1 reads MNHNS; CDR2 reads SASEGT. This CDR3 contains 15 residues. TCRdb reprocessed the PCR reads using MiXCR. The table records 23,000 or so clones, more than 15% of them present only once. The chain employs TRBV6-1 and TRBJ2-3; D tentatively reads TRBD1 or TRBD2 (5 bases each). The sequence was obtained from a male donor with papillary thyroid cancer or a benign thyroid nodule (not recorded which). Some clones in this sample may be carry-over from other donors' samples. Sequencing used blood. As DNA, the CDR3 is TGTGCCAGCAGCCGAACGAGGGTATTCACAGGTACGCAGTATTTT. Encoded protein: CASSRTRVFTGTQYF.